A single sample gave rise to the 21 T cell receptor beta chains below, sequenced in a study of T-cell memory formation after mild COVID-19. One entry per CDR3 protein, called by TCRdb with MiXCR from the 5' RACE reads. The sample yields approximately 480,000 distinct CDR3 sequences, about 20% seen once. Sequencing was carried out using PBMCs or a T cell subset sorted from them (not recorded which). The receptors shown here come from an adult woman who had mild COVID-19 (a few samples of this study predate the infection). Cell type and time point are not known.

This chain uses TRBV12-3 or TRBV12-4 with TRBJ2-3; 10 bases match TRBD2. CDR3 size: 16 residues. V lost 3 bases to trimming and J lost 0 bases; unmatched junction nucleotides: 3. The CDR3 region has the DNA TGTGCCAGCAGTTTCGTGACTAGCGGGAGCACAGATACGCAGTATTTT. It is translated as CASSFVTSGSTDTQYF.

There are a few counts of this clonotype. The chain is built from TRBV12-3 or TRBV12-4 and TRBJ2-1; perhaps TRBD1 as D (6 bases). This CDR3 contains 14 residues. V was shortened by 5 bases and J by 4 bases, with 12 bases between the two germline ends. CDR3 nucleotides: TGTGCCAGCAGTCGACAGGCCAAATACAATGAGCAGTTCTTC. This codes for CASSRQAKYNEQFF.

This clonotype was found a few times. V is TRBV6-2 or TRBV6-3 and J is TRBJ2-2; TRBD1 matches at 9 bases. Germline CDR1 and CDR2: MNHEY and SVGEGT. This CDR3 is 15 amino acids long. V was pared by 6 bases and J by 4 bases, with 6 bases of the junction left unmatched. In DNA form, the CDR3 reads TGTGCCAGCAGCCGGGACAGGGATGGCACCGGGGAGCTGTTTTTT. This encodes CASSRDRDGTGELFF.

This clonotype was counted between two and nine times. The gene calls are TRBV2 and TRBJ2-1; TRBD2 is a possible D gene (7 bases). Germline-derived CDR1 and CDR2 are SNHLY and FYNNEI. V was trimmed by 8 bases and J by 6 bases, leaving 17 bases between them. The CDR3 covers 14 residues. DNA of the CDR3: TGTGCCAGCTGTTTAACGGGGGGCCCCAATGAGCAGTTCTTC. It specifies CASCLTGGPNEQFF.

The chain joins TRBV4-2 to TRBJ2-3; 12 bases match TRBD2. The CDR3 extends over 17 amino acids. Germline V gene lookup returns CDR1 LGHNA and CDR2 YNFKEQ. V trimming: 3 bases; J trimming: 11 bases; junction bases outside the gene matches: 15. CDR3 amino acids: CASSQKGTSGLKMGQYF. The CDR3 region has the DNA TGTGCCAGCAGCCAGAAGGGGACTAGCGGGTTAAAGATGGGGCAGTATTTT.

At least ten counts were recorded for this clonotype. The CDR3 DNA is TGTGCCAGCAGTCGCAGCGGGACCTACAATGAGCAGTTCTTC. This codes for CASSRSGTYNEQFF. The V gene is TRBV12-3 or TRBV12-4, the J gene TRBJ2-1, with TRBD2 identical over 7 bases. The length of the CDR3 is 14 residues. The V segment lost 5 bases and the J segment 2 bases; nucleotides outside the gene matches: 3.

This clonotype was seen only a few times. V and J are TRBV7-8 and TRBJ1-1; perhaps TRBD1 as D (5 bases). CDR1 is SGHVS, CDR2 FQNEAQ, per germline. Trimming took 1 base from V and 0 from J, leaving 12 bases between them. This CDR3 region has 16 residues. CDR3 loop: CASSLGGPGLNTEAFF. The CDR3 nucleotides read TGTGCCAGCAGCTTAGGAGGGCCAGGGCTGAACACTGAAGCTTTCTTT.

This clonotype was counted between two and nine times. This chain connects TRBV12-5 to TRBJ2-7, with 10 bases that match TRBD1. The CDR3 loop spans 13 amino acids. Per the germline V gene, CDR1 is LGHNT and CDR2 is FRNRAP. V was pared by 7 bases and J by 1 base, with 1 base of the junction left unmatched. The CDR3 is CASEGQGSYEQYF. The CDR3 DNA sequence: TGTGCTAGTGAGGGACAGGGGTCCTACGAGCAGTACTTC. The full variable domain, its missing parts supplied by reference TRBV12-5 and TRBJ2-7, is DARVTQTPRHKVTEMGQEVTMRCQPILGHNTVFWYRQTMMQGLELLAYFRNRAPLDDSGMPKDRFSAEMPDATLATLKIQPSEPRDSAVYFCASEGQGSYEQYFGPGTRLTVT.

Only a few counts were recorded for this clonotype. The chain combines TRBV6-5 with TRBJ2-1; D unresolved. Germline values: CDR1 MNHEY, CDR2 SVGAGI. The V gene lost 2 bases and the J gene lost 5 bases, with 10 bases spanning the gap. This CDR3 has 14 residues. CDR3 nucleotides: TGTGCCAGCAGTTACCAACTAACAGACAATGAGCAGTTCTTC. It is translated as CASSYQLTDNEQFF.

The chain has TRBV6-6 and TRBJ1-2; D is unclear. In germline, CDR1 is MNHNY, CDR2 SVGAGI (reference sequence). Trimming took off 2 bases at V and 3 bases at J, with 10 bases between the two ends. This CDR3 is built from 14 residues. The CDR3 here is CASSYGGVDYGYTF. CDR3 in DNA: TGTGCCAGCAGTTACGGCGGGGTTGACTATGGCTACACCTTC.

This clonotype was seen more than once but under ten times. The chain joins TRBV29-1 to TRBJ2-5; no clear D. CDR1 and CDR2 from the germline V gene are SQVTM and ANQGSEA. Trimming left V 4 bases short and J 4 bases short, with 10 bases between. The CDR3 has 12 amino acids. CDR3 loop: CSVGGPGETQYF. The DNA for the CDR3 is TGCAGCGTTGGAGGTCCGGGAGAGACCCAGTACTTC.

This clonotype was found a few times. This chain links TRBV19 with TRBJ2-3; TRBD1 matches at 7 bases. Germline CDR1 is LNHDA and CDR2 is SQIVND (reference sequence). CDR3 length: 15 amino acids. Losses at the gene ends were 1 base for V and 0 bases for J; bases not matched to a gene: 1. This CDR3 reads CASSIGGGSTDTQYF. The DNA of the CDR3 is TGTGCCAGTAGTATAGGAGGGGGCAGCACAGATACGCAGTATTTT.

CDR3 nucleotide sequence: TGTGCCAGCAGCCAGTCGGGACTAGGGAACACCGGGGAGCTGTTTTTT. Protein product: CASSQSGLGNTGELFF. The chain links TRBV3-1 to TRBJ2-2; 8 bases map to TRBD2. CDR3 length: 16 residues. Germline V gene sequence: CDR1 LGHDT, CDR2 YNNKEL (reference sequence). Germline trimming cut 3 bases from V and 1 base from J; bases unmatched to any gene: 4.

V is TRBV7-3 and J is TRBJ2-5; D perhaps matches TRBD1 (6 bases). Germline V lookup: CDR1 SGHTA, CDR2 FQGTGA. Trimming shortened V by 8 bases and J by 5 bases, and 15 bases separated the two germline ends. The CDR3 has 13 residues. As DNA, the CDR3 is TGTGCCAGCTCACTCGGACAGCTCGAGACCCAGTACTTC. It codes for CASSLGQLETQYF.

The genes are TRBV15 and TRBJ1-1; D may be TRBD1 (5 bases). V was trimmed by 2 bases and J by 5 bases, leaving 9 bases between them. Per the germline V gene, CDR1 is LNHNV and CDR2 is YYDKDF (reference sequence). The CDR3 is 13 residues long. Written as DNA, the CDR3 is TGTGCCACCAGCAGACGGGGGGGGACTGAAGCTTTCTTT. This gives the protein CATSRRGGTEAFF.

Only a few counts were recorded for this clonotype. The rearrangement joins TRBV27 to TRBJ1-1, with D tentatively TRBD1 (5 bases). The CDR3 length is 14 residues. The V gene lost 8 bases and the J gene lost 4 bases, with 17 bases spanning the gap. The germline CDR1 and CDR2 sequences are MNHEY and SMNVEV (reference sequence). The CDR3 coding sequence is TGTGCCAGCCATGACGGGGGAAGGGTCACTGAAGCTTTCTTT. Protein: CASHDGGRVTEAFF.

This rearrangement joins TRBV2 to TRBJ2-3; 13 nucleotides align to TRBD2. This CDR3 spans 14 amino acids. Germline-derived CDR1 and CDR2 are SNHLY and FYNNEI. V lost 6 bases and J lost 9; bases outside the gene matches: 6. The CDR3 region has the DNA TGTGCCAGCAGCAAACTAGCGGGGGGGCGAACGCAGTATTTT. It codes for CASSKLAGGRTQYF.

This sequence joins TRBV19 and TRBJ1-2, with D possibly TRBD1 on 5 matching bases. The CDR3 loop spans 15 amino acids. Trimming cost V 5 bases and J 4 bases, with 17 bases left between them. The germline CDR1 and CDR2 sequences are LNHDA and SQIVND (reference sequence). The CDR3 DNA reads TGTGCCAGTAGTCCTTATGAGCAGGGTTCCTATGGCTACACCTTC. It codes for CASSPYEQGSYGYTF.

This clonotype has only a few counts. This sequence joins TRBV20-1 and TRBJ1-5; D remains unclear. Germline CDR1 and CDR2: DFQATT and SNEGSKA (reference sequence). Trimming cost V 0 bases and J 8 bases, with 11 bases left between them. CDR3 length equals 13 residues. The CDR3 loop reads CSARDHLSKPQHF. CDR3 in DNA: TGCAGTGCTAGAGATCATTTGTCGAAGCCCCAGCATTTT.

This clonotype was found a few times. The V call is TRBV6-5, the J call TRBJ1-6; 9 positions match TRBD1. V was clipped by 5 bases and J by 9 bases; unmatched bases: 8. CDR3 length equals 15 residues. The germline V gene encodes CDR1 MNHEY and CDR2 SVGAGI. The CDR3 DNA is TGTGCCAGCAGTCACCCGCCGGGACAGGGTTCACCCCTCCACTTT. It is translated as CASSHPPGQGSPLHF.

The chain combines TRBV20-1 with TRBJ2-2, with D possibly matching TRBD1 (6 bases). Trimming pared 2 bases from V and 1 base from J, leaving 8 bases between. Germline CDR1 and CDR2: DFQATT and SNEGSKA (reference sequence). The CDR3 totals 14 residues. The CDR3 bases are TGCAGTGCTAGAAAAGGGGGGAACACCGGGGAGCTGTTTTTT. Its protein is CSARKGGNTGELFF.